The T cell receptor beta chain described here comes from a study of blood T cell repertoires in COVID-19. Repertoires were generated with immunoSEQ multiplex PCR, while TCRdb's copy carries only in-frame clones and drops some. Of tens of thousands of clones in the sample, roughly 85% are singletons; the top ten hold around 17%. After removal of 3 bases from V and 8 bases from J, the junction contained 4 bases not matched to a gene. Germline-derived CDR1 and CDR2 are KGHDR and SFDVKD. This CDR3 has 15 amino acids. The sample consisted of peripheral blood. This clonotype was sampled from a human donor in a cohort sampled during active COVID-19. The rearrangement links TRBV24-1 to TRBJ2-1; 12 nucleotides align to TRBD1. CDR3: CATSDGDRGRDEQFF. The CDR3 DNA sequence: TGTGCCACCAGTGATGGGGACAGGGGGCGCGATGAGCAGTTCTTC.